The T cell receptor beta chain described here comes from a study of cytomegalovirus exposure and HLA in healthy donors (TCRdb year 2017). Regarding the study in general: An earlier analysis of 550 to 700 of the donors reported approximately 300 Gb of sequence data and 100 million to 130 million unique TCR beta sequences from about 200 million T cells. Roughly 5 DR-DQ haplotypes were handled as single units for association and clustering, since linkage in the cohort was strong. In a later analysis, previously published TCR beta repertoires from roughly 710 donors were re-analyzed and high-resolution HLA genotyping was added so that TCR occurrence patterns could be studied. The study profiled the T cell repertoires of hundreds of subjects by immunosequencing and related them to cytomegalovirus serostatus. In an earlier analysis of roughly 600 of the donors, high-throughput TCR beta sequencing was used to judge whether each TCR beta V gene segment behaved as functional or pseudogenic. Of the approximately 400 genotyped donors, over 80% were placed in the genetic ancestry cluster associated with self-reported Caucasian donors. Among about 400 genotyped donors of the cohort, an average of roughly 230,000 unique TCR beta nucleotide sequences was sequenced per donor, of which about 19% were non-productive. The study was designed to test whether signatures of past pathogen exposure could be identified by cataloging public T cell receptors. An early release that covered roughly 600 HLA-typed donors contained 250 to 350 gigabases of sequencing data and tens of millions of unique TCR sequences. The later analysis used no new phenotypic data to find candidate immune exposures, relying instead on TCR beta sequences and their occurrence across donors. All discovery cohort repertoires had been generated using a single sequencing platform. A later genetic analysis used genome-wide SNP genotypes for about 65% of the roughly 670 donors, treating that subset as a discovery cohort. High-throughput TCR immunosequencing, statistical association of individual TCRs with disease status, and machine learning were combined to predict cytomegalovirus infection status. A separate validation cohort of roughly 120 different subjects was used in addition to the roughly 700-subject first cohort. Class I and class II HLA loci were covered by the typing at four-digit resolution. Typing coverage differed by locus: A, B, C, DRB1 and DQB1 were typed in roughly 629-640 donors, DQA1 in about 560, DPA1 in 600 to 610, and DPB1 in approximately 450. Donor age, sex, ethnicity and CMV serostatus were compiled together with the repertoire data. Overall study outcomes, separate from this receptor: A cluster of highly shared sequence variants was judged likely to be a technical artifact of the sequencing pipeline. Three of the identified cytomegalovirus-associated TCR beta chains were confirmed in vitro to be specific for cytomegalovirus antigens. This cohort had only TCR beta chains sequenced, and the lack of alpha or paired-chain data limited which features could be detected. A later analysis found that most CMV-associated TCR beta chains appeared HLA-restricted, with HLA associations seemingly driven largely by CMV exposure. Because HLA typing was missing for some donors at each locus, association tests included only the typed subset. In a later genetic analysis, a missense DCLRE1C variant was associated with V-gene and J-gene trimming of TCR beta chains, and the association was replicated in an independent cohort. A later genetic analysis reported fewer N-insertions in productive TCRs among donors in an Asian-associated ancestry cluster than the approximately 700-donor mean. A further reported finding was that TCR beta sequences accurately predicted the HLA-A and HLA-B alleles for most subjects in the first cohort. Because counts were too low, some 17 rarely observed V segments, including chromosome 9 orphons, were left out of the earlier analysis of about 620 of the donors. In a later analysis, TCR association rates were found to vary across HLA loci, with the most associated TCRs seen for DRB1 alleles and the fewest for HLA-C alleles. A later analysis found that HLA-associated TCR beta chains were more clonally expanded and had lower generation probabilities than equally common non-associated chains. A later analysis reported that several top co-occurrence clusters appeared linked to parvovirus B19, influenza, CMV and Epstein-Barr virus. The classifier was reported to diagnose cytomegalovirus status with high specificity and sensitivity in both the original cohort and the validation cohort. Immune exposure information for the cohort was limited to CMV serostatus. Strong co-occurrence of HLA alleles, especially DR and DQ, made assigning TCR associations to individual alleles difficult. Correlated functional status among segregating V segments might reflect linkage disequilibrium, but an unknown experimental factor could not be ruled out. The authors suggested that the approach could potentially be generalized to other disease states and immunological phenotypes. In an earlier analysis of some 550 of the donors, most TCR beta V segments were observed in productive rearrangements about 87% or about 30% of the time, broadly matching IMGT annotations. While some public TCRs were present in many individuals, most TCR sequences turned up only very rarely across donors. Because the 87-base-pair reads could not distinguish some IMGT-functional V segments, including TRBV6-2 and TRBV6-3, those segments were excluded. At a false discovery rate of 0.05, a later analysis linked fewer than 20,000 TCR beta sequences to specific HLA alleles. The study gave a list of some 150 TCR beta chains associated with cytomegalovirus. Roughly uniform sequencing depth across donors was assumed in presence/absence analyses, although this assumption may not hold.

This clone was recorded once. Its antigen is still unknown. One base away there is no much larger clone; base qualities are not given. The cohort was made up of hundreds of healthy bone marrow donors. At the time of sampling, every cohort member was nominally healthy, though immune exposures that went unrecorded were likely present. The donor tested CMV seropositive, placing the donor among the 290 or so seropositive members of the cohort. Every donor gave a peripheral blood sample, and the peripheral blood mononuclear cells from that sample were used for TCR beta sequencing. The Qiagen DNeasy Blood Extraction Kit was used to extract genomic DNA from the blood cell samples. The V end loses 1 base and the J end loses 7 bases, and a stretch of 14 bases separates them. According to the germline V gene, CDR1 reads MNHEY and CDR2 reads SVGAGI. Including the terminal cysteine and phenylalanine, the CDR3 comprises 14 residues. This entry keeps only the CDR3 DNA: 42 bases, framed from base 1.

Preparation of the library involved the immunoSEQ multiplex PCR assay. For the multiplex PCR, a mixture combining 60 forward primers for TCR Vbeta segments and 13 reverse primers for TCR Jbeta segments was used. The CDR3 region of rearranged TCR beta genes was amplified from genomic DNA with a multiplex PCR assay. The Illumina HiSeq System was used to sequence the amplified TCR beta libraries as 87-base-pair reads. The authors processed their data as follows. A later analysis counted some 80 million unique TCR beta chains across the approximately 700 repertoires, and some 11 million of these chains were shared by at least two donors. To remove PCR and sequencing errors, raw reads were error-corrected and collapsed into unique sequences using a nearest-neighbor algorithm that merged closely related sequences. V, D and J gene segments were assigned by aligning CDR3 sequences to IMGT reference sequences. For a sequence to be retained, at least a six-nucleotide match to both a V gene segment and a J gene segment was required. Rearrangements were called productive when the CDR3 lacked stop codons and stayed in frame with V and J; all others were non-productive. Following IMGT convention, CDR3 was defined as the stretch from the second conserved V-encoded cysteine to the conserved J-encoded phenylalanine. Sequences without an unambiguous match to a single V gene segment were excluded from the earlier analysis of 450 to 750 of the donors. An earlier analysis of 587 of the donors classified V segments as functional when productive rearrangements were above 56.7% and as segregating when the standard deviation between donors was above 5%. A statistical classification framework was developed to diagnose cytomegalovirus status using the catalog of TCR beta chain sequences. In a later analysis, V and J genes were assigned by comparing TCR nucleotide sequences against IMGT/GENE-DB human TR gene sequences. In a later analysis, CDR3 sequences and most-parsimonious VDJ recombination scenarios were assigned using the TCRdist pipeline. In a later analysis, each TCR beta chain was defined by its CDR3 amino acid sequence together with its V-gene family, and reads lacking a unique V-gene family were excluded. In a later analysis, fewer than 650 highly shared, low-generation-probability nucleotide sequences were removed to address suspected cross-contamination and a sequencing artifact. For each public chain, a later analysis derived a clonal expansion index from normalized ranks of inferred template counts within each repertoire. Generation probabilities in a later analysis came from a VDJ recombination model fitted to out-of-frame rearrangements, and those results were checked against IGoR. In a later analysis, TCR-TCR, TCR-HLA and TCR-CMV co-occurrence was scored with hypergeometric tests, and a repertoire-size bias correction was applied to TCR pairs. To estimate false discovery rates, a later analysis permuted the HLA or CMV assignments 20 times. In a later analysis, co-occurring TCRs were grouped using DBSCAN, with TCRdist sequence similarity added in when clustering inside HLA-allele-positive subsets. Repertoires with fewer than 30,000 or more than 120,000 public chains were left out of co-occurrence clustering, as were several repertoires with anomalous nucleotide sharing. The table comes from immuneACCESS by way of TCRdb, which keeps in-frame sequences with V and J called. Part of the clones is missing from these tables; in studies checked, under half for an unresolved V gene and the rest for unknown reasons. The D gene and trimming were derived from the DNA, and the V and J assignments and clone size from that table. Present in this sample are fewer than 150,000 clones, about 86% of which were seen just once. The ten largest clones capture roughly 4% of the sample.

Sequencing input: PBMCs. The origin of this receptor is a man in his forties or fifties in good health and CMV-seropositive. The chain is made from TRBV6-5 and TRBJ2-7; D gene: possibly TRBD2, on 5 matching bases. The CDR3 reads CASSYLAEGREQYF. The nucleotides are TGTGCCAGCAGTTACTTAGCCGAGGGTCGGGAGCAGTACTTC.